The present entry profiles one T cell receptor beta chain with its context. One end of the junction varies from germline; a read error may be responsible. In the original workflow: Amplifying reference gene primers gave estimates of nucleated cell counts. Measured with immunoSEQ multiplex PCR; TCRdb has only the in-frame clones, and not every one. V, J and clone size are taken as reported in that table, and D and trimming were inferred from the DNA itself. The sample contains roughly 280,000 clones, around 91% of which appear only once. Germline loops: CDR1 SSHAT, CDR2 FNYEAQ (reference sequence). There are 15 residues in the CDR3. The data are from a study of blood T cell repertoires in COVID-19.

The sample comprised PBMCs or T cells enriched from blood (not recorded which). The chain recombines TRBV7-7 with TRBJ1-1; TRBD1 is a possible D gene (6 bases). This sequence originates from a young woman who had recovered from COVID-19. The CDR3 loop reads CASSLADRQTAEAFF. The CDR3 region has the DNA TGTGCTAGCAGCTTAGCCGACAGGCAAACGGCTGAAGCTTTCTTT.